Listed below are T cell receptor beta chains from one sample, sequenced in a study of STAT3 mutations in large granular lymphocyte leukemia. The table came from immunoSEQ multiplex PCR; TCRdb's copy has only in-frame clones and leaves some out. The data contain 35,000 to 40,000 clones, about 88% of them singletons. Material: PBMCs. These receptors came from a human donor with T large granular lymphocyte leukemia. Some clones in this sample may be carry-over from other donors' samples. Both conserved end residues are part of each CDR3. Each record gives: J gene, clone size, V gene, D gene, CDR3 DNA, CDR3 protein. The D gene is left open where the match is weak. Clone size is stated in some rows and not others, as once, few, many or a class when expanded.

TRBJ1-5 - TRBV19 - TGTGCCAGTTCCTATAGCAATCAGCCCCAGCATTTT CASSYSNQPQHF
TRBJ2-7 - TRBV7-2 TRBD1 TGTGCCAGCAGCTCACCGAACAGGGGGCCATACGAGCAGTACTTC CASSSPNRGPYEQYF
TRBJ1-5 - TRBV7-2 - TGTGCCAGCAGCTTAGCACTTTGGGGTCGGGGCAATCAGCCCCAGCATTTT CASSLALWGRGNQPQHF
TRBJ2-7 - TRBV5-1 - TGCGCCAGCAGCCCCACGGGACACCTCTACGAGCAGTACTTC CASSPTGHLYEQYF
TRBJ1-2 - TRBV6-5 - TGTGCCAGCAGTTACTCGATGGGGGGCTACTATGGCTACACCTTC CASSYSMGGYYGYTF
TRBJ2-5 - TRBV10-3 - TGTGCCACCTGGGATGGGAGCCAAGAGACCCAGTACTTC CATWDGSQETQYF
TRBJ2-2 - TRBV2 - TGTGCCAGCATTAGGGGTTCCAACACCGGGGAGCTGTTTTTT CASIRGSNTGELFF
TRBJ2-1 - TRBV7-9 - TGTGCCAGCAGCATAACCTCGTATGAGCAGTTCTTC CASSITSYEQFF
TRBJ1-4 few TRBV7-9 - TGTGCCAGCAGCTCAATCCAGGGGCGGAAAGAAAAACTGTTTTTT CASSSIQGRKEKLFF
TRBJ2-2 - TRBV28 - TGTGCCAGCAAAACAGGGAGTGAAGCCGGGGAGCTGTTTTTT CASKTGSEAGELFF
TRBJ1-2 - TRBV5-6 - TGTGCCAGCAGCGTCAGTAACTATGGCTACACCTTC CASSVSNYGYTF
TRBJ2-7 - TRBV5-1 TRBD1 TGCGCCAGCAGCTTGGCAGGACAGGGGTCCTACGAGCAGTACTTC CASSLAGQGSYEQYF
TRBJ2-2 - TRBV29-1 - TGCAGCGTATTGCCGAACACCGGGGAGCTGTTTTTT CSVLPNTGELFF
TRBJ1-6 - TRBV5-1 TRBD1 TGCGCCAGCAGGGGGACAGGATCTCTGTCCTCCTATAATTCACCCCTCCACTTT CASRGTGSLSSYNSPLHF
TRBJ1-2 - TRBV4-1 - TGCGCCAGCAGCCAAGAGACTGTCATCCGTGGCTACACCTTC CASSQETVIRGYTF
TRBJ1-6 once TRBV13 - TGTGCCAGCAAAATACGGGCGACGACCTATAATTCACCCCTCCACTTT CASKIRATTYNSPLHF
TRBJ2-7 once TRBV5-4 TRBD2 TGTGCCAGCAGCTTACCGGGACTAGCGGGGAACTACGAGCAGTACTTC CASSLPGLAGNYEQYF
TRBJ1-2 - TRBV6-4 - TGTGCCAGCAGTGCTGGTAACTATGGCTACACCTTC CASSAGNYGYTF
TRBJ2-5 - TRBV11-2 - TGTGCCAGCAGCTTAGGGCAAGAGACCCAGTACTTC CASSLGQETQYF
TRBJ2-3 - TRBV2 - TGTGCCAGCAGCGCCGGGACCTTGGTAGATACGCAGTATTTT CASSAGTLVDTQYF
TRBJ1-6 - TRBV5-5 - TGTGCCAGCAGCTTGGATCATGTAGGCGCAGGTTCACCCCTCCACTTT CASSLDHVGAGSPLHF
TRBJ1-6 once TRBV5-1 - TGCGCCAGCAGCTTGGAAGGGGCAGATAATTCACCCCTCCACTTT CASSLEGADNSPLHF
TRBJ1-5 - TRBV2 - TGTGCCAGCAGTGAAGCCCAAAGGCCCCAGCATTTT CASSEAQRPQHF
TRBJ2-7 once TRBV5-1 - TGCGCCAGCAGCTCCAAGGTCGGATTCTACGAGCAGTACTTC CASSSKVGFYEQYF
TRBJ2-3 - TRBV7-2 TRBD2 TGTGCCAGCAGCTTATCGGTAGCGGGGGGCCGGGATACGCAGTATTTT CASSLSVAGGRDTQYF
TRBJ2-7 - TRBV6-1 - TGTGCCAGCAGTGAAAGCGCCCCGCCCAGCTTTCCCTACGAGCAGTACTTC CASSESAPPSFPYEQYF
TRBJ1-2 - TRBV15 - TGTGCCACCAGCAGAGATAGAACGGGGTATGGCTACACCTTC CATSRDRTGYGYTF
TRBJ1-2 - TRBV27 TRBD1 TGTGCCACCCACCCGGGACAGGGGTACTATGGCTACACCTTC CATHPGQGYYGYTF
TRBJ1-5 once TRBV25-1 - TGTGCCAGCAGTTTGGCGAGCGGGCAGCCCCAGCATTTT CASSLASGQPQHF
TRBJ2-3 - TRBV5-1 TRBD2 TGCGCCAGCAGACCTGGACTAGGAATGGGAGATACGCAGTATTTT CASRPGLGMGDTQYF
TRBJ1-1 - TRBV6-6 - TGTGCCAGCAGTCAAACAGGGAACACTGAAGCTTTCTTT CASSQTGNTEAFF
TRBJ2-7 - TRBV4-2 - TGTGCCAGCAGCGCCCGGGACTCCTACGAGCAGTACTTC CASSARDSYEQYF
TRBJ1-4 - TRBV11-2 - TGTGCCAGCAGCTTAGCAGGGGAAGAAAAACTGTTTTTT CASSLAGEEKLFF
TRBJ1-2 - TRBV5-5 - TGTGCCAGCAGCAGAATAGGACAGAATAACTATGGCTACACCTTC CASSRIGQNNYGYTF
TRBJ1-6 - TRBV10-3 - TGTGCCATCAGGACGGCTGATTCACCCCTCCACTTT CAIRTADSPLHF
TRBJ1-1 - TRBV5-1 - TGCGCCAGCAGCAAATCATCAGGGGAGACTGAAGCTTTCTTT CASSKSSGETEAFF
TRBJ2-7 - TRBV14 TRBD1 TGTGCCAGCAGCCGCTGGGACAGGGGTATCGAGCAGTACTTC CASSRWDRGIEQYF
TRBJ1-1 - TRBV6-6 TRBD1 TGTGCCAGCAGCCCGGACAGGGGAACTGAAGCTTTCTTT CASSPDRGTEAFF
TRBJ1-6 - TRBV5-6 - TGTGCCAGCAGCGAAGTCAACGCTGCGGGTTCCTATAATTCACCCCTCCACTTT CASSEVNAAGSYNSPLHF
TRBJ1-3 - TRBV5-1 - TGCGCCAGCAGCTTGGACACAGCGGCTGGAAACACCATATATTTT CASSLDTAAGNTIYF
TRBJ1-5 few TRBV6-6 - TGTGCCAGCAGTTACTCGAGGAGCGGGGAGGGTCAGCCCCAGCATTTT CASSYSRSGEGQPQHF
TRBJ1-1 - TRBV7-8 - TGTGCCAGCAGCTTAAGTCTAATCCGGACAGCGAACACTGAAGCTTTCTTT CASSLSLIRTANTEAFF